The clone carrying this TCR beta chain came up a few times. The antigen remains unidentified. The second PCR ran about 6 to 11 cycles with a sample-barcoded 5' primer and J-beta primers. TCRdb reanalysed the 5' RACE reads using MiXCR and keeps one entry per CDR3 protein. Found here are hundreds of thousands of distinct CDR3 sequences, 56% of them singletons; the top ten hold roughly 24%. This sample was included in a study of blood T cells in healthy people across ages. Per germline, CDR1 SEHNR and CDR2 FQNEAQ (reference sequence). The CDR3 sequence is 15 residues long. Findings and limits, study-wide: With naive T cell percentage, TCR beta diversity showed a strong correlation. TCR beta diversity per million T cells fell roughly linearly with age. More naive CD4+ cells and higher diversity were found in long-lived than in aged donors.

The sequenced sample was blood. The chain carries TRBV7-9 and TRBJ2-5, with no clear D. The J call may be faulty, since TRBJ2-4 better matches the DNA end. This sequence was found in a man aged 35-49 years in good health. In DNA, the CDR3 is TGTGCCAGCAGCGAGGCCCTTGGGATCGGGAACATTCAGTACTTC. Residues: CASSEALGIGNIQYF.